The 3 T cell receptor beta chains listed next were all sequenced from one sample in a study of cytomegalovirus exposure and HLA in healthy donors. PCR employed 60 Vbeta and 13 Jbeta primers. The protocol was immunoSEQ multiplex PCR, while the TCRdb copy is restricted to in-frame clones and leaves out a portion. This table has about 160,000 clones, roughly 80% appearing once. Input material: PBMCs. Receptor source: a girl aged 2-9 years in good health and CMV-seropositive.

V usage is TRBV7-3 and J usage is TRBJ2-5, with D unclear. Germline CDR1 and CDR2: SGHTA and FQGTGA. This CDR3 is 15 amino acids long. Deletions cut 0 bases from V and 5 bases from J, with 13 bases between. The CDR3 reads CASSLTASSPETQYF. The DNA of the CDR3 is TGTGCCAGCAGCTTAACCGCGAGTTCTCCCGAGACCCAGTACTTC.

The rearrangement links TRBV30 to TRBJ2-7; 8 bases match TRBD1. This CDR3 comprises 13 residues. CDR1 is GTSNPN, CDR2 SVGIG, per germline (reference sequence). V shed 5 bases, J shed 4 bases, and the junction held 7 bases outside the gene matches. CDR3 loop: CAWAPGTGYEQYF. The CDR3 DNA reads TGTGCCTGGGCCCCTGGGACAGGATACGAGCAGTACTTC.

In the case of this clone: The same CDR3 arises from other DNA sequences in this sample as well. V usage is TRBV5-1 and J usage is TRBJ1-1; D remains unclear. CDR3 length: 13 residues. The V gene's germline CDR1 is SGHRS and CDR2 YFSETQ. V was clipped by 4 bases and J by 2 bases, with 9 bases between them. The CDR3 region is CASSQTGNTEAFF. CDR3 nucleotide sequence: TGCGCCAGCAGCCAGACGGGAAACACTGAAGCTTTCTTT.